The 27 T cell receptor beta chains given below trace back to one sample, sequenced in a study of Ad26.COV2.S vaccination and SARS-CoV-2 variants. The table came from immunoSEQ multiplex PCR; TCRdb's copy has only in-frame clones and leaves some out. This sample has about 350,000 clones; around 92% occur once, and the top ten carry under 4%. Sequenced material: peripheral blood, taken after recovery from COVID-19. The receptors derive from a human donor who had recovered from COVID-19.

The chain combines TRBV5-6 with TRBJ1-4, with 9 nucleotides matching TRBD1. The CDR3 contains 15 residues. Trimming cost V 1 base and J 8 bases; bases outside gene matches: 6. Germline V gene data show CDR1 as SGHDT and CDR2 as YYEEEE. The CDR3 is CASSLRTGVKEKLFF. In nucleotides, the CDR3 is TGTGCCAGCAGCTTGAGGACAGGGGTTAAGGAAAAACTGTTTTTT.

This chain connects TRBV18 to TRBJ1-2; D is unresolved. The germline gives CDR1 KGHSH, CDR2 LQKENI. V lost 1 base and J 8 bases, leaving 8 bases between the germline ends. This CDR3 has 12 amino acids. The CDR3 sequence: CASSPLVGGYTF. CDR3 nucleotides: TGTGCCAGCTCACCACTCGTAGGGGGCTACACCTTC.

The CDR3 coding sequence is TGTGCCAGCAGCGGCCAAGCGGGAGGAGGACACAGCGTTACGCAGTATTTT. Its translation: CASSGQAGGGHSVTQYF. The genes are TRBV9 and TRBJ2-3; 9 bases agree with TRBD2. The CDR3 is 17 residues long. V trimming: 3 bases; J trimming: 8 bases; junction bases outside the gene matches: 16. The germline gives CDR1 SGDLS, CDR2 YYNGEE.

The CDR3 loop reads CASSPPQGYTDTQYF. In nucleotides, the CDR3 is TGTGCCAGCTCACCACCGCAGGGATACACAGATACGCAGTATTTT. The genes are TRBV18 and TRBJ2-3; possibly TRBD1 for D (5 bases). The CDR3 length is 15 residues. Trimming removed 0 bases from V and 2 bases from J, with 9 bases in between. Germline V CDR1 and CDR2: KGHSH, LQKENI.

This sequence joins TRBV25-1 and TRBJ1-2; no clear D gene. CDR3 length: 15 residues. Germline loops: CDR1 MGHDK, CDR2 SYGVNS. The V end lost 1 base, the J end lost 8 bases, and 17 bases lay between the germline ends. The CDR3 loop reads CASSESLAVSAGYTF. The DNA of the CDR3 is TGTGCCAGCAGTGAATCCCTGGCAGTTTCGGCCGGCTACACCTTC.

The chain links TRBV10-1 to TRBJ2-7; a weak D match, TRBD2 (6 bases). This CDR3 spans 14 amino acids. Trimming took off 3 bases at V and 7 bases at J, with 16 bases between the two ends. Germline V lookup: CDR1 WNHNN, CDR2 SYGVQD (reference sequence). Here the CDR3 DNA reads TGCGCCAGCAGTGAAGGGACTCCCTCGGGGGAGCAGTACTTC. This codes for CASSEGTPSGEQYF.

The chain is built from TRBV11-3 and TRBJ2-7; no clear D gene. CDR3 length equals 11 residues. Germline-derived CDR1 and CDR2 are SGHNT and YENEEA. The germline V and J ends were trimmed by 6 bases and 6 bases, with 9 bases remaining between them. CDR3 nucleotides: TGTGCCAGCAGGGGTGGCGGCGAGCAGTACTTC. Protein sequence: CASRGGGEQYF.

The rearrangement links TRBV5-6 to TRBJ1-5, with a weak D call TRBD1 (6 bases). The CDR3 has 14 amino acids. Germline V lookup: CDR1 SGHDT, CDR2 YYEEEE. V was shortened by 3 bases and J by 1 base, with 8 bases between the two germline ends. In nucleotides, the CDR3 is TGTGCCAGCAGCTGGAGGGGGAGCAATCAGCCCCAGCATTTT. Translated: CASSWRGSNQPQHF.

The chain employs TRBV5-6 and TRBJ2-7, with TRBD1 identical over 9 bases. J lost 7 bases, V lost 4 bases, and 6 bases had no gene match. The CDR3 has 13 amino acids. Germline V gene lookup returns CDR1 SGHDT and CDR2 YYEEEE. In nucleotides, the CDR3 is TGTGCCAGCAGCCCCGGGACAGGGCGAGAGCAGTACTTC. Amino acids: CASSPGTGREQYF.

The chain combines TRBV10-3 with TRBJ2-2, with D hard to call. With 2 bases removed from V and 1 base from J, the gap between germline ends came to 8 bases. Germline CDR1 ENHRY, CDR2 SYGVKD. The CDR3 covers 15 residues. DNA of the CDR3: TGTGCCATCAGTGAGGGTCTAGAGAACACCGGGGAGCTGTTTTTT. This encodes CAISEGLENTGELFF.

The rearrangement joins TRBV9 to TRBJ1-4; the match to TRBD1 covers 9 bases. This CDR3 comprises 15 residues. The germline V gene has CDR1 SGDLS and CDR2 YYNGEE. After removal of 3 bases from V and 7 bases from J, the junction contained 7 bases not matched to a gene. CDR3 coding DNA: TGTGCCAGCAGCGCACCGGGACAGGGTTTTGAAAAACTGTTTTTT. Encoded protein: CASSAPGQGFEKLFF.

This clone was detected once. This chain joins TRBV19 and TRBJ2-3; maybe TRBD2 (5 bases). CDR3 length: 13 amino acids. Germline V gene data show CDR1 as LNHDA and CDR2 as SQIVND (reference sequence). Trimming took off 6 bases at V and 3 bases at J, with 10 bases between the two ends. CDR3 coding DNA: TGTGCCAGTAGCGGGGATTCTACAGATACGCAGTATTTT. Its translation is CASSGDSTDTQYF.

The V call is TRBV19, the J call TRBJ1-5; a possible D gene is TRBD1 (6 bases). Germline V gene sequence: CDR1 LNHDA, CDR2 SQIVND (reference sequence). Between the trimmed V and J ends, which lost 4 bases and 4 bases, there was a span of 11 bases. The CDR3 is made up of 14 amino acids. The CDR3 region has the DNA TGTGCCAGTAGTACTGACAGGTTGAATCAGCCCCAGCATTTT. It is translated as CASSTDRLNQPQHF.

The chain employs TRBV19 and TRBJ2-7; unclear D gene. The CDR3 runs to 14 residues. V shed 9 bases and J shed 5 bases, with 20 bases lying between them. The V gene's germline CDR1 is LNHDA and CDR2 SQIVND (reference sequence). The CDR3 is CASTPYFLAHEQYF. CDR3 nucleotides: TGTGCCAGCACACCTTACTTTCTGGCCCACGAGCAGTACTTC.

This clone has just one count. The chain carries TRBV5-6 and TRBJ1-6; 7 bases are shared with TRBD1. V lost 0 bases and J lost 7; bases outside the gene matches: 7. The CDR3 is 16 residues long. The germline gives CDR1 SGHDT, CDR2 YYEEEE. CDR3 sequence reads: CASSLGAGTENSPLHF. The CDR3 region has the DNA TGTGCCAGCAGCTTGGGCGCCGGGACAGAAAATTCACCCCTCCACTTT.

The J gene is TRBJ2-5, the V gene TRBV5-1; either TRBD1 or TRBD2 may fit D (5 bases each). Germline V gene sequence: CDR1 SGHRS, CDR2 YFSETQ. The V and J ends lost 0 bases and 4 bases respectively, with 13 bases between them. The CDR3 is 15 amino acids. The CDR3 nucleotides read TGCGCCAGCAGCTTGGCCGGGACGGTGAGAGAGACCCAGTACTTC. It encodes CASSLAGTVRETQYF. Full variable domain (remainder filled in from reference TRBV5-1 and TRBJ2-5): KAGVTQTPRYLIKTRGQQVTLSCSPISGHRSVSWYQQTPGQGLQFLFEYFSETQRNKGNFPGRFSGRQFSNSRSEMNVSTLELGDSALYLCASSLAGTVRETQYFGPGTRLLVL.

The chain employs TRBV7-6 and TRBJ2-6; TRBD1 might be the D (6 bases). The length of the CDR3 is 16 residues. The V end lost 8 bases, the J end lost 0 bases, and 14 bases lay between the germline ends. Germline V gene lookup returns CDR1 SGHVS and CDR2 FNYEAQ. CDR3 region: CASGVGQPSGANVLTF. CDR3 DNA sequence: TGTGCCAGCGGTGTTGGACAGCCCTCTGGGGCCAACGTCCTGACTTTC.

This clone showed up just once. This chain joins TRBV19 and TRBJ2-1, with D hard to call. Germline CDR1 LNHDA, CDR2 SQIVND (reference sequence). The CDR3 is made up of 15 amino acids. V dropped 6 bases and J dropped 0 bases, with 12 bases sitting between them. This CDR3 is CASRNGRSSYNEQFF. The CDR3 DNA is TGTGCCAGTAGGAATGGGCGGAGCTCCTACAATGAGCAGTTCTTC.

This chain uses TRBV7-6 with TRBJ2-1; D gene ambiguous. Trimming removed 5 bases from V and 4 bases from J, with 15 bases in between. CDR3 size: 15 residues. Germline-derived CDR1 and CDR2 are SGHVS and FNYEAQ. CDR3 region: CASSLTVLGYNEQFF. The CDR3 coding sequence is TGTGCCAGCAGCCTGACCGTACTGGGGTACAATGAGCAGTTCTTC.

This chain links TRBV5-5 with TRBJ1-2; TRBD1 matches 10 bases. V gave up 4 bases and J gave up 6 bases; unmatched junction bases: 6. CDR1 and CDR2 from the germline V gene are SGHKS and YYEKEE (reference sequence). The CDR3 runs to 14 residues. CDR3 bases: TGTGCCAGCAGCCAGATCGACAGGGGGCATGGCTACACCTTC. It is translated as CASSQIDRGHGYTF. The variable domain in full, completed from reference TRBV5-5 and TRBJ1-2, reads DAGVTQSPTHLIKTRGQQVTLRCSPISGHKSVSWYQQVLGQGPQFIFQYYEKEERGRGNFPDRFSARQFPNYSSELNVNALLLGDSALYLCASSQIDRGHGYTFGSGTRLTVV.

This chain joins TRBV7-2 and TRBJ2-5, with 9 bases that match TRBD1. V lost 1 base and J lost 1; bases outside the gene matches: 4. CDR1 and CDR2 (germline): SGHTA, FQGNSA. There are 16 residues in the CDR3. CDR3 region: CASSLEDRGSQETQYF. CDR3 sequence (DNA): TGTGCCAGCAGCTTAGAGGACAGGGGTAGCCAAGAGACCCAGTACTTC.

The V call is TRBV27, the J call TRBJ1-2; D ambiguous. V was cut by 0 bases and J by 5 bases, with 13 bases left in between. This CDR3 comprises 15 residues. From germline, CDR1 is MNHEY and CDR2 SMNVEV (reference sequence). In nucleotides, the CDR3 is TGTGCCAGCAGTTTATCGGGTAGGGTGGTTTATGGCTACACCTTC. It yields the protein CASSLSGRVVYGYTF.

J is TRBJ1-1 and V is TRBV12-3 or TRBV12-4; 8 positions agree with TRBD1. The CDR3 has 11 residues. V trimming: 2 bases; J trimming: 11 bases; junction bases outside the gene matches: 1. The CDR3 DNA reads as TGTGCCAGCAGTTTAAGACAGGGGGCTTTCTTT. Translation: CASSLRQGAFF.

V usage is TRBV7-9 and J usage is TRBJ1-1; 9 bases line up with TRBD1. Germline CDR1 reads SEHNR; CDR2 reads FQNEAQ (reference sequence). V gave up 6 bases and J gave up 5 bases; unmatched junction bases: 13. The CDR3 loop spans 16 amino acids. CDR3 amino acids: CASSSTTGGARTEAFF. For the CDR3, the DNA is TGTGCCAGCAGTTCTACCACAGGGGGCGCTAGGACTGAAGCTTTCTTT.

In this sample, this clone turned up once. The chain links TRBV4-1 to TRBJ1-5; D gene unclear. The V gene lost 2 bases and the J gene lost 0 bases, with 8 bases spanning the gap. Germline V gene lookup returns CDR1 MGHRA and CDR2 YSYEKL. The CDR3 contains 15 residues. The chain's CDR3 is CASSQWQFSNQPQHF. CDR3 sequence (DNA): TGCGCCAGCAGCCAATGGCAGTTTAGCAATCAGCCCCAGCATTTT.

The gene calls are TRBV15 and TRBJ2-1; 8 bases fit TRBD2. Germline V CDR1 and CDR2: LNHNV, YYDKDF (reference sequence). This CDR3 spans 15 amino acids. V gave up 6 bases and J gave up 5 bases; unmatched junction bases: 9. CDR3 in amino acids: CATSIPAGGNNEQFF. CDR3 in DNA: TGTGCCACCAGTATCCCCGCGGGAGGTAACAATGAGCAGTTCTTC.

This sequence joins TRBV19 and TRBJ2-7; the D gene is possibly TRBD1 (6 bases). Trimming shortened V by 5 bases and J by 2 bases, and 13 bases separated the two germline ends. The germline V gene encodes CDR1 LNHDA and CDR2 SQIVND (reference sequence). CDR3 length: 14 amino acids. The DNA of the CDR3 is TGTGCCAGTAGTCCCGGGAAGGGGGCCTACGAGCAGTACTTC. Amino acids: CASSPGKGAYEQYF.